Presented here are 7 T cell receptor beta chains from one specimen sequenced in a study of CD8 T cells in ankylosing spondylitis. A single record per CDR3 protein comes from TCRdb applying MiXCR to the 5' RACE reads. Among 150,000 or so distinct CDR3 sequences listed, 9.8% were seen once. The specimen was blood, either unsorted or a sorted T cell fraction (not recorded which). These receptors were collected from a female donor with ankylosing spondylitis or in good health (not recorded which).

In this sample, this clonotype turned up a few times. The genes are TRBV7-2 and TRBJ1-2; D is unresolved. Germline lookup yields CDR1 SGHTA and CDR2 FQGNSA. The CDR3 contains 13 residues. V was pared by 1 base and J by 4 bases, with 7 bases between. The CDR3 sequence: CASSLGLAYGYTF. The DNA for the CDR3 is TGTGCCAGCAGCTTAGGCTTAGCCTATGGCTACACCTTC.

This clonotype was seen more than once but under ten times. The CDR3 coding sequence is TGTGCCAGCAGCCACTGGACTAGCGGGAGACTTGTAAATGAGCAGTTCTTC. Encoded protein: CASSHWTSGRLVNEQFF. The chain carries TRBV4-2 and TRBJ2-1; 13 bases are a match to TRBD2. The CDR3 is 17 amino acids. Germline assignment: CDR1 LGHNA and CDR2 YNFKEQ. With 3 bases clipped from V and 7 bases from J, the junction kept 9 bases outside the gene matches.

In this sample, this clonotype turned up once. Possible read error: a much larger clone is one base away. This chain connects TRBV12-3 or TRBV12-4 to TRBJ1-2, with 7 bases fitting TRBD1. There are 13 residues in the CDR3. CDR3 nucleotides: TGTGCCAACAGTTCCGGGACAGTCAAAGGCTACACCTTC. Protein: CANSSGTVKGYTF.

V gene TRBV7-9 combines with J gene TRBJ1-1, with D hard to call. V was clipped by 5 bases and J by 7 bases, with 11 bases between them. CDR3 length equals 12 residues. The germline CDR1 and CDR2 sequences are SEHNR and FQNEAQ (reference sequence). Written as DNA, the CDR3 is TGTGCCAGCAGCCTCCCGATGAGTGAAGCTTTCTTT. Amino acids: CASSLPMSEAFF.

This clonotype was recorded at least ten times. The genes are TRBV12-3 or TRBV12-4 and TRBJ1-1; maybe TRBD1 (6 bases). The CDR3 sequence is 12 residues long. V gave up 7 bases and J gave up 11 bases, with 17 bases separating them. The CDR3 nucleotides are TGTGCCAGCATGTTCGGGGGGGCTGGCGCTTTCTTT. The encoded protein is CASMFGGAGAFF.

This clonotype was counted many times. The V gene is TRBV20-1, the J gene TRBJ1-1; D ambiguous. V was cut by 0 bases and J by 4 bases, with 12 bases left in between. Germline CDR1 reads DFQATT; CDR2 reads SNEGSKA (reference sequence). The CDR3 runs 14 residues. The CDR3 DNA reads TGCAGTGCTAGAGATCTTACAGAGTCCACTGAAGCTTTCTTT. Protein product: CSARDLTESTEAFF.

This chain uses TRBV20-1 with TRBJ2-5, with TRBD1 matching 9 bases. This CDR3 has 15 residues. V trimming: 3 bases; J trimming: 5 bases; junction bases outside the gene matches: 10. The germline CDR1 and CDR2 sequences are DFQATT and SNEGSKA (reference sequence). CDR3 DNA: TGCAGTGCTAGTACTGGGACAGGGATGGGCGAGACCCAGTACTTC. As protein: CSASTGTGMGETQYF.